The TCR beta chain under discussion was sequenced for a study of blood T cell repertoires in COVID-19. Only one count was recorded for this clone. TCRdb's copy holds only in-frame clones and misses some; the assay was immunoSEQ multiplex PCR. This table holds 250,000 to 300,000 clones, under 90% found once. The sequence was obtained from a man aged 55 to 70 with acute or convalescent COVID-19. Material for sequencing was peripheral blood.

CDR3 bases: TGTGCCAGCAGTACCGGGAGATCGGGAGCTTTCTTT. This encodes CASSTGRSGAFF. This chain joins TRBV2 and TRBJ1-1; no firm D call. In germline, CDR1 is SNHLY, CDR2 FYNNEI. The V end lost 5 bases, the J end lost 10 bases, and 14 bases lay between the germline ends. This CDR3 comprises 12 residues.